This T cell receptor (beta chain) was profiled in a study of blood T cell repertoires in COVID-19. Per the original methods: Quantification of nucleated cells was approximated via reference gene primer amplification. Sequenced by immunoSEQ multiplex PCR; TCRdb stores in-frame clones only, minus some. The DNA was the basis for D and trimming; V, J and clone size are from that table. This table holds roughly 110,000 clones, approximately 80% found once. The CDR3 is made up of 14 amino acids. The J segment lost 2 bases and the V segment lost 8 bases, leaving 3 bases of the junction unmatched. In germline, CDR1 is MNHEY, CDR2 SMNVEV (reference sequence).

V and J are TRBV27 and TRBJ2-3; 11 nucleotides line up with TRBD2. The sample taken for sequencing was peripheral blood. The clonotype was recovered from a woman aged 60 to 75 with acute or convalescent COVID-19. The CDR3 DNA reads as TGTGCCAGCTTAGCGGGAGGGCTCACAGATACGCAGTATTTT. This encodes CASLAGGLTDTQYF.